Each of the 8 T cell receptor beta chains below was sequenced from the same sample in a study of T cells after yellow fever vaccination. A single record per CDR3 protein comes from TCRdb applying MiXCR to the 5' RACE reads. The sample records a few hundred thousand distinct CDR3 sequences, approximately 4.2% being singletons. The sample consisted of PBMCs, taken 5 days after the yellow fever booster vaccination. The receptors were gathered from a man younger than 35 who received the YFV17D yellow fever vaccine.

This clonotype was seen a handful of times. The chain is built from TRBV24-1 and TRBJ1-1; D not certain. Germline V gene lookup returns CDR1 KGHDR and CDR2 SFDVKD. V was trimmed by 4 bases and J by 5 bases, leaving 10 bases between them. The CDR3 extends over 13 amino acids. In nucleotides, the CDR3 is TGTGCCACCAGTGAAACAACGAGTACTGAAGCTTTCTTT. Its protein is CATSETTSTEAFF.

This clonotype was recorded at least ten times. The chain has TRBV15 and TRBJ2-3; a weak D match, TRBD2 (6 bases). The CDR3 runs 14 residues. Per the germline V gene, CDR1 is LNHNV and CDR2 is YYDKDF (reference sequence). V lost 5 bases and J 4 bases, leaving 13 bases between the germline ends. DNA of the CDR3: TGTGCCACCAGCGGCGGGACCGCCTCAGATACGCAGTATTTT. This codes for CATSGGTASDTQYF.

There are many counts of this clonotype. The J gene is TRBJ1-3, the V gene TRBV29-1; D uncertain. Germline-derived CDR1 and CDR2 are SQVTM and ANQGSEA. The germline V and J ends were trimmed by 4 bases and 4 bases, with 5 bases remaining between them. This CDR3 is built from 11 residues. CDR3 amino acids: CSVGTGNTIYF. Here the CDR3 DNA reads TGCAGCGTTGGAACCGGAAACACCATATATTTT.

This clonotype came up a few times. CDR3 residues: CASRDQIQETQYF. The CDR3 DNA sequence: TGTGCCAGCAGGGACCAGATTCAAGAGACCCAGTACTTC. V gene TRBV7-9 combines with J gene TRBJ2-5; D gene ambiguous. V was pared by 6 bases and J by 2 bases, with 10 bases between. Germline V gives CDR1 SEHNR, CDR2 FQNEAQ (reference sequence). This CDR3 spans 13 amino acids.

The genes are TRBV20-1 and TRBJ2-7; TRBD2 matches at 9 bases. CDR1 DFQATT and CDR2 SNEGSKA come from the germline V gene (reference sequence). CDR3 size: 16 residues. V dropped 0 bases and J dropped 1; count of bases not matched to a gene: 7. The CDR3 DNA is TGCAGTGCTAGAGATAGCGGGGGACTGATTTCCTACGAGCAGTACGTC. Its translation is CSARDSGGLISYEQYV.

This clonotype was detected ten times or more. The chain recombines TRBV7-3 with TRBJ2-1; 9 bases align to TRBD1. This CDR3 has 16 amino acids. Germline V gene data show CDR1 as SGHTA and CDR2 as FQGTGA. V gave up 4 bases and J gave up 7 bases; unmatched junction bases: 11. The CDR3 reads CASSWGGTGKLNEQFF. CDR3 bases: TGTGCCAGCAGCTGGGGTGGGACAGGGAAATTAAATGAGCAGTTCTTC.

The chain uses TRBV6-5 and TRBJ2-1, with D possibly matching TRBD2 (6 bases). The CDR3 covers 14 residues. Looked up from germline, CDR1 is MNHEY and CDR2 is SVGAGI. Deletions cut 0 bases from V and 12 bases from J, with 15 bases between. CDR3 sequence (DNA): TGTGCCAGCAGTTACTCGAGTGGGGCGGGGCCGCAGTTCTTC. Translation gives CASSYSSGAGPQFF.

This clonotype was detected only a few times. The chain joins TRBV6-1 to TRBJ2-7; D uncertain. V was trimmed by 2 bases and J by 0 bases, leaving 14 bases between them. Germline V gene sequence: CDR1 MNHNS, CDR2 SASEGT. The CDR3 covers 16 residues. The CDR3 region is CASSEKVGSVSYEQYF. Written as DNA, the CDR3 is TGTGCCAGCAGTGAAAAGGTAGGAAGTGTCTCCTACGAGCAGTACTTC.